These T cell receptor beta chains were read from a single sample in a study of control samples from healthy donors and cancer patients. Libraries were prepared by immunoSEQ multiplex PCR; TCRdb keeps only in-frame clonotypes and omits some of them. The table records 150,000 to 200,000 clones, 85% to 95% of them present only once. Sequenced: blood. The origin of the receptors is a woman aged 55-69 years in good health. The CDR3 runs from the conserved cysteine through the conserved F or W. The D gene is left open where the match is weak. Some rows have no size entry. The others give once, few or many, or a class for an expanded clone.

CDR3 protein: CASSFTSGGAVTDTQYF
CDR3 DNA: TGTGCCAGCAGCTTTACTAGCGGGGGGGCAGTAACAGATACGCAGTATTTT
V gene: TRBV7-9
D gene: TRBD2
J gene: TRBJ2-3
CDR3 length: 17
clone size: -

CDR3 protein: CASSQADRPGTSGRSYNEQFF
CDR3 DNA: TGCGCCAGCAGCCAAGCGGATCGTCCCGGGACTAGCGGGCGATCGTACAATGAGCAGTTCTTC
V gene: TRBV4-1
D gene: TRBD2
J gene: TRBJ2-1
CDR3 length: 21
clone size: -

CDR3 protein: CATSDSGASGANVLTF
CDR3 DNA: TGTGCCACCAGTGATTCTGGGGCGTCTGGGGCCAACGTCCTGACTTTC
V gene: TRBV24-1
D gene: -
J gene: TRBJ2-6
CDR3 length: 16
clone size: -

CDR3 protein: CASSYYQGAYQPQHF
CDR3 DNA: TGTGCCAGCAGTTACTACCAGGGGGCCTATCAGCCCCAGCATTTT
V gene: TRBV6-5
D gene: TRBD1
J gene: TRBJ1-5
CDR3 length: 15
clone size: -

CDR3 protein: CASSMGDHSGNTIYF
CDR3 DNA: TGTGCCAGTAGTATGGGGGACCACTCTGGAAACACCATATATTTT
V gene: TRBV19
D gene: -
J gene: TRBJ1-3
CDR3 length: 15
clone size: once

CDR3 protein: CASSPGRTYGYTF
CDR3 DNA: TGTGCCAGCAGCCCAGGGAGAACCTATGGCTACACCTTC
V gene: TRBV5-5
D gene: -
J gene: TRBJ1-2
CDR3 length: 13
clone size: -

CDR3 protein: CASSVRQGSQPQHF
CDR3 DNA: TGTGCCAGCAGTGTTAGACAGGGAAGTCAGCCCCAGCATTTT
V gene: TRBV2
D gene: TRBD1
J gene: TRBJ1-5
CDR3 length: 14
clone size: -

CDR3 protein: CASSQDQIYEQFF
CDR3 DNA: TGCGCCAGCAGCCAAGATCAAATATATGAGCAGTTCTTC
V gene: TRBV4-3
D gene: -
J gene: TRBJ2-1
CDR3 length: 13
clone size: -

CDR3 protein: CASSLGGGINTEAFF
CDR3 DNA: TGTGCCAGCAGCCTGGGGGGAGGGATAAACACTGAAGCTTTCTTT
V gene: TRBV3-1/TRBV3-2
D gene: -
J gene: TRBJ1-1
CDR3 length: 15
clone size: -

CDR3 protein: CASSQGTYNEQFF
CDR3 DNA: TGTGCCAGCAGCCAAGGCACCTACAATGAGCAGTTCTTC
V gene: TRBV14
D gene: -
J gene: TRBJ2-1
CDR3 length: 13
clone size: once

CDR3 protein: CASGTENSPLHF
CDR3 DNA: TGTGCCAGTGGGACAGAGAATTCACCCCTCCACTTT
V gene: TRBV3-1/TRBV3-2
D gene: TRBD1
J gene: TRBJ1-6
CDR3 length: 12
clone size: -

CDR3 protein: CASSLGGLAKNIQYF
CDR3 DNA: TGTGCCAGCAGCCTGGGCGGGCTAGCCAAAAACATTCAGTACTTC
V gene: TRBV3-1/TRBV3-2
D gene: -
J gene: TRBJ2-4
CDR3 length: 15
clone size: -

CDR3 protein: CASSDRVANTEAFF
CDR3 DNA: TGTGCCAGCAGTGACAGGGTGGCGAACACTGAAGCTTTCTTT
V gene: TRBV6-1
D gene: -
J gene: TRBJ1-1
CDR3 length: 14
clone size: -

CDR3 protein: CASSPHGVTEAFF
CDR3 DNA: TGTGCCAGCAGCCCCCATGGGGTGACGGAAGCTTTCTTT
V gene: TRBV7-8
D gene: -
J gene: TRBJ1-1
CDR3 length: 13
clone size: -

CDR3 protein: CASSYPGGGLNTEAFF
CDR3 DNA: TGTGCCAGCAGTTACCCTGGGGGCGGTTTGAACACTGAAGCTTTCTTT
V gene: TRBV6-2/TRBV6-3
D gene: -
J gene: TRBJ1-1
CDR3 length: 16
clone size: -

CDR3 protein: CASSRQGFNTEAFF
CDR3 DNA: TGTGCCAGTAGTAGACAGGGTTTCAACACTGAAGCTTTCTTT
V gene: TRBV19
D gene: TRBD1
J gene: TRBJ1-1
CDR3 length: 14
clone size: -

CDR3 protein: CASSESRVRNQPQHF
CDR3 DNA: TGCGCCAGCAGTGAGTCAAGGGTTCGTAATCAGCCCCAGCATTTT
V gene: TRBV10-2
D gene: -
J gene: TRBJ1-5
CDR3 length: 15
clone size: -

CDR3 protein: CASSISPGQGATGELFF
CDR3 DNA: TGTGCCAGCAGCATAAGCCCGGGACAGGGGGCTACCGGGGAGCTGTTTTTT
V gene: TRBV11-3
D gene: TRBD1
J gene: TRBJ2-2
CDR3 length: 17
clone size: -

CDR3 protein: CASRPGQTTDTQYF
CDR3 DNA: TGTGCCAGTAGGCCGGGACAGACCACAGATACGCAGTATTTT
V gene: TRBV19
D gene: TRBD1
J gene: TRBJ2-3
CDR3 length: 14
clone size: -

CDR3 protein: CASSEYEGQYGEAFF
CDR3 DNA: TGTGCCAGCAGTGAATACGAGGGGCAATATGGTGAAGCTTTCTTT
V gene: TRBV2
D gene: -
J gene: TRBJ1-1
CDR3 length: 15
clone size: -

CDR3 protein: CASSGTRTDTQYF
CDR3 DNA: TGTGCCAGCAGCGGGACTAGGACAGATACGCAGTATTTT
V gene: TRBV7-3
D gene: TRBD2
J gene: TRBJ2-3
CDR3 length: 13
clone size: -

CDR3 protein: CASKQGEGNQPQHF
CDR3 DNA: TGTGCCAGCAAACAGGGGGAAGGCAATCAGCCCCAGCATTTT
V gene: TRBV2
D gene: TRBD1
J gene: TRBJ1-5
CDR3 length: 14
clone size: -

CDR3 protein: CASSLAGGLVFIQYF
CDR3 DNA: TGTGCCAGCAGCTTAGCGGGGGGGCTGGTCTTCATTCAGTACTTC
V gene: TRBV7-9
D gene: -
J gene: TRBJ2-4
CDR3 length: 15
clone size: -